Listed here is a single T cell receptor beta chain. Produced via immunoSEQ multiplex PCR; TCRdb's table is partial and in-frame only. The profile shows roughly 100,000 clones, around 75% of them singletons. Germline CDR1 and CDR2: LNHDA and SQIVND (reference sequence). The CDR3 sequence is 14 residues long. V lost 6 bases and J 0 bases, leaving 9 bases between the germline ends. The sample originates from a study of blood T cell repertoires in COVID-19. Study-level background: Acute-phase and convalescent COVID-19 samples originated in the United States, Italy and Spain. T cells, B-cell-depleted T cells, or PBMCs supplied cDNA or gDNA.

Sample: peripheral blood. The TCR comes from a human donor with acute or convalescent COVID-19. The donor label of this sample is uncertain. The V call is TRBV19, the J call TRBJ1-5; D call uncertain. The CDR3 nucleotides are TGTGCCAGTAGGCCTGAGTATAGCAATCAGCCCCAGCATTTT. This translates into CASRPEYSNQPQHF.